This T cell receptor beta chain was profiled in a study of siplizumab effects on memory and regulatory T cells (dated by TCRdb to between 2017 and 2020). In terms of the full investigation: The study looked at the effect of siplizumab, an anti-CD2 antibody, on alloreactive T-cell subsets in allogeneic mixed lymphocyte reactions made from human PBMCs. What the work shows at the level of the full study, not this receptor alone: For roughly 80-97% of proliferating CD4+ or CD8+ clones, no naive or memory phenotype could be assigned. The cumulative frequency of alloreactive sequences that could be traced back to unstimulated CD4+ memory T cells was significantly reduced by siplizumab. Unstimulated naive T cells appeared more diverse than memory T cells, and naive cells seemed to contribute substantially to the alloresponse. In reactions with siplizumab, an average of 68.8% of mappable alloreactive CD4+ clones were Treg-derived, compared with 26.9% in control reactions. No functional confirmation was obtained for the suppressive function of proliferating Tregs from siplizumab cultures. Because sequences below about 10^-5 frequency were poorly captured, only a minor fraction of alloreactive clones could be mapped to unstimulated subsets.

Remarks on this clone: Its cognate antigen has yet to be identified. No base quality values were provided; no much bigger clone lies one nucleotide off.

CDR1 is given as SGHAT and CDR2 as FQDESV, both from the germline V gene (reference sequence). V is shortened by 3 bases, J by 0 bases, and the region joining them spans 9 bases. The CDR3 starts with the cysteine, ends with the phenylalanine, and has 15 residues. Of all the DNA, just the CDR3 is kept, 45 bases in frame from base 1. Unstimulated CD4+ memory cells were also sequenced in three donor pairs, together with CD4+ naive, CD8+ TEMRA, CD8+ naive and CD8+ effector memory subsets. Sorted unstimulated T cells and proliferating T cells recovered from mixed lymphocyte reactions underwent TCRbeta CDR3 sequencing. Fresh whole blood from more than 9 HLA-typed healthy donors served as the source for isolating PBMCs. Receptor libraries were prepared by the immunoSEQ multiplex PCR assay. Each sample had some 10^5 TCR templates assayed by the deep sequencing platform. Genomic DNA extracted from sorted T cells was the material used for TCRbeta CDR3 sequencing. In the original analysis: The R programming language was used for the clonal analysis of the TCRbeta CDR3 data. Alloreactive CD4+ and CD8+ clones were defined by comparing unstimulated samples with post-reaction CFSE-low samples. By matching sequences to the repertoires of sorted unstimulated Treg and non-Treg cells, each alloreactive CD4+ clone was assigned a regulatory or non-regulatory origin. TCRdb stores this immuneACCESS table with in-frame sequences only. Part of the clones is absent; in the studies checked, under half of the shortfall reflects unresolved V genes, and no reason is known for the rest. That table supplies the V and J calls and clone size; D and trimming were determined from the DNA. For this sample the table gives 57,000 or so clones, of which around 80% were detected only once. The top ten constitute less than 0.55% of the sample.

The chain joins TRBV11-1 to TRBJ2-1, with no confident D gene call. Sequenced sample: memory CD4+ T cells sorted from blood. The cell subset or site label of this sample denotes: unstimulated CD4+ memory T cells. This TCR came from a human donor in good health. The CDR3 amino acid sequence is: CASSLRSSSYNEQFF. The DNA sequence is as follows: TGTGCCAGCAGCTTGCGGTCCAGCTCCTACAATGAGCAGTTCTTC.